This T cell receptor (beta chain) was recovered during a study of blood T cell repertoires in COVID-19. In germline, CDR1 is MNHEY, CDR2 SMNVEV (reference sequence). The CDR3 contains 15 residues. With V trimmed by 5 bases and J by 5 bases, 9 bases remained unmatched. Per the study methods: Reference gene primers were amplified, and this amplification served to estimate nucleated cell counts. The assay was immunoSEQ multiplex PCR, and TCRdb's table has in-frame clones only and misses some. That table supplies the V and J calls and clone size; D and trimming were determined from the DNA. Of approximately 53,000 clones listed, 75% to 85% are singletons.

This chain links TRBV27 with TRBJ1-5, with TRBD1 matching over 7 bases. Input material: peripheral blood. The TCR sequence derives from a woman aged 60-70 years with acute or convalescent COVID-19. CDR3 residues: CASSVTGTVYQPQHF. The CDR3 DNA is TGTGCCAGCAGTGTAACCGGGACAGTTTATCAGCCCCAGCATTTT.